The 30 T cell receptor beta chains below all came from one sample that was sequenced in a study of long-term antiretroviral therapy in people with HIV (dated by TCRdb to between 2021 and 2022). The immunoSEQ hsTCRB v3.0 assay was used at survey level resolution to sequence the TRB variable region. Sourced from immuneACCESS, this table was stored by TCRdb with only in-frame sequences that have V and J called. A share of the clones is absent; for the studies checked, an unresolved V gene accounts for under half, and the remainder has no known explanation. The sample contains more than 11,000 clones, approximately 80% of them found a single time. Of the sample, roughly 7% falls within the top ten clones. The sequencing here drew on unsorted PBMCs, taken 0.4 years after starting antiretroviral therapy. The receptors come from a man aged 30-40 years with HIV.

The rearrangement uses TRBV7-9 and TRBJ2-5; D remains ambiguous. Germline values: CDR1 SEHNR, CDR2 FQNEAQ (reference sequence). The CDR3 has 15 residues. The ends were cut back, 5 bases at V and 1 base at J, with 14 bases in the middle. The CDR3 coding sequence is TGTGCCAGCAGCCCCTATCCTCATGGCCAAGAGACCCAGTACTTC. It yields the protein CASSPYPHGQETQYF.

The V gene is TRBV7-9, the J gene TRBJ2-1, with D possibly TRBD2 on 6 matching bases. CDR3 length equals 14 residues. CDR1 and CDR2 (germline): SEHNR, FQNEAQ (reference sequence). Trimming cost V 0 bases and J 14 bases, with 17 bases left between them. Here the CDR3 DNA reads TGTGCCAGCAGCTTAGCCCCTCAGACTAGAGACGAGTTCTTC. Its protein is CASSLAPQTRDEFF.

CDR3 amino acids: CASSPRQGSSYEQYF. The CDR3 DNA is TGTGCCAGCAGCCCCCGGCAGGGCAGCTCCTACGAGCAGTACTTC. The chain combines TRBV4-2 with TRBJ2-7, with a tentative D call TRBD1 (5 bases). The CDR3 loop spans 15 amino acids. The V gene lost 4 bases and the J gene lost 0 bases, with 13 bases spanning the gap. Germline-derived CDR1 and CDR2 are LGHNA and YNFKEQ.

The chain couples TRBV28 to TRBJ1-5, with 9 bases identical to TRBD1. This CDR3 has 14 residues. Germline CDR1 reads MDHEN; CDR2 reads SYDVKM. V lost 6 bases, J lost 7 bases, and 7 bases stayed unmatched. In DNA, the CDR3 is TGTGCCAGCAGAGAAACAGGGGGCGGACAGCCCCAGCATTTT. It translates to CASRETGGGQPQHF.

The chain is built from TRBV27 and TRBJ1-2, with TRBD1 identical over 9 bases. The CDR3 has 14 amino acids. V was clipped by 5 bases and J by 5 bases; unmatched bases: 6. Germline V gene lookup returns CDR1 MNHEY and CDR2 SMNVEV (reference sequence). CDR3 bases: TGTGCCAGCAGTGGGGGGACAGGGACTTATGGCTACACCTTC. Protein: CASSGGTGTYGYTF.

The rearrangement links TRBV11-2 to TRBJ2-7, with TRBD2 as a possible D gene (6 bases). Trimming left V 5 bases short and J 2 bases short, with 10 bases between. The CDR3 is 13 residues long. Germline V gene sequence: CDR1 SGHAT, CDR2 FQNNGV. CDR3 sequence (DNA): TGTGCCAGCAGCGTACCGGGAGCCTACGAGCAGTACTTC. It is translated as CASSVPGAYEQYF.

This clone is a singleton in its sample. CDR3 coding DNA: TGTGCCAGCAGTTACTCAGCTCCCACTGAAGCTTTCTTT. Amino acids: CASSYSAPTEAFF. The rearrangement uses TRBV6-5 and TRBJ1-1; D unresolved. Per germline, CDR1 MNHEY and CDR2 SVGAGI. The length of the CDR3 is 13 residues. V was cut by 0 bases and J by 4 bases, with 6 bases left in between.

CDR3 sequence reads: CASSFSTDTQYF. CDR3 coding DNA: TGTGCCAGCAGCTTTTCAACAGATACGCAGTATTTT. The chain combines TRBV7-9 with TRBJ2-3; D is uncertain. The CDR3 has 12 amino acids. The V gene's germline CDR1 is SEHNR and CDR2 FQNEAQ (reference sequence). Trimming left V 3 bases short and J 3 bases short, with 4 bases between. Supplemented by reference TRBV7-9 and TRBJ2-3, the full variable domain reads DTGVSQNPRHKITKRGQNVTFRCDPISEHNRLYWYRQTLGQGPEFLTYFQNEAQLEKSRLLSDRFSAERPKGSFSTLEIQRTEQGDSAMYLCASSFSTDTQYFGPGTRLTVL.

J is TRBJ2-5 and V is TRBV7-9; 9 bases are shared with TRBD2. CDR1 is SEHNR, CDR2 FQNEAQ, per germline (reference sequence). The length of the CDR3 is 15 residues. V lost 3 bases to trimming and J lost 3 bases; unmatched junction nucleotides: 5. CDR3: CASSFASGVKETQYF. In nucleotides, the CDR3 is TGTGCCAGCAGCTTTGCTAGCGGGGTTAAAGAGACCCAGTACTTC.

This chain uses TRBV10-3 with TRBJ2-7, with 7 bases lining up with TRBD1. With V trimmed by 6 bases and J by 7 bases, 9 bases remained unmatched. The length of the CDR3 is 13 residues. Germline values: CDR1 ENHRY, CDR2 SYGVKD. The CDR3 nucleotides are TGTGCCATCAGAACGACAGGGCCGGGGGAGCAGTACTTC. This codes for CAIRTTGPGEQYF.

The V gene is TRBV5-8, the J gene TRBJ1-3, with D unresolved. CDR3 length: 16 amino acids. Looked up from germline, CDR1 is SGHTS and CDR2 is YDEGEE. Trimming removed 0 bases from V and 0 bases from J, with 10 bases in between. CDR3 in amino acids: CASSLAWLYSGNTIYF. The DNA of the CDR3 is TGTGCCAGCAGCTTGGCCTGGCTATACTCTGGAAACACCATATATTTT.

This clone was counted between two and nine times. The chain joins TRBV7-9 to TRBJ2-7, with TRBD1 as a possible D gene (5 bases). Germline V gene data show CDR1 as SEHNR and CDR2 as FQNEAQ (reference sequence). V was shortened by 1 base and J by 2 bases, with 15 bases between the two germline ends. The CDR3 contains 16 residues. The CDR3 DNA reads TGTGCCAGCAGCTTAGGTGAGGACACCTCAGCCTACGAGCAGTACTTC. Translating it yields CASSLGEDTSAYEQYF. Combining the CDR3 with reference TRBV7-9 and TRBJ2-7 gives the whole variable domain DTGVSQNPRHKITKRGQNVTFRCDPISEHNRLYWYRQTLGQGPEFLTYFQNEAQLEKSRLLSDRFSAERPKGSFSTLEIQRTEQGDSAMYLCASSLGEDTSAYEQYFGPGTRLTVT.

The table lists this clone with a count of one. The rearrangement links TRBV7-9 to TRBJ1-1; a weak D match, TRBD1 (5 bases). CDR3 length: 15 amino acids. V gave up 5 bases and J gave up 4 bases, with 17 bases separating them. CDR1 is SEHNR, CDR2 FQNEAQ, per germline (reference sequence). The CDR3 is CASSPGRTGGTEAFF. The DNA for the CDR3 is TGTGCCAGCAGCCCCGGGAGAACCGGGGGCACTGAAGCTTTCTTT. Combining the CDR3 with reference TRBV7-9 and TRBJ1-1 gives the whole variable domain DTGVSQNPRHKITKRGQNVTFRCDPISEHNRLYWYRQTLGQGPEFLTYFQNEAQLEKSRLLSDRFSAERPKGSFSTLEIQRTEQGDSAMYLCASSPGRTGGTEAFFGQGTRLTVV.

V is TRBV28 and J is TRBJ1-5, with 7 positions matching TRBD1. This CDR3 has 15 amino acids. With 3 bases clipped from V and 6 bases from J, the junction kept 8 bases outside the gene matches. CDR1 is MDHEN and CDR2 is SYDVKM in the germline V gene. Written as DNA, the CDR3 is TGTGCCAGCAGTTTGGTACAGGCAGGGGGTCAGCCCCAGCATTTT. Protein: CASSLVQAGGQPQHF. Combining the CDR3 with reference TRBV28 and TRBJ1-5 gives the whole variable domain DVKVTQSSRYLVKRTGEKVFLECVQDMDHENMFWYRQDPGLGLRLIYFSYDVKMKEKGDIPEGYSVSREKKERFSLILESASTNQTSMYLCASSLVQAGGQPQHFGDGTRLSIL.

The sample holds one count of this clone. V and J are TRBV15 and TRBJ2-2, with D perhaps being TRBD1 or TRBD2 (6 bases each). From germline, CDR1 is LNHNV and CDR2 YYDKDF (reference sequence). The CDR3 runs 13 residues. V lost 11 bases and J 4 bases, leaving 14 bases between the germline ends. This CDR3 is CAASGALTGELFF. The CDR3 nucleotides are TGTGCCGCGTCGGGGGCGCTCACCGGGGAGCTGTTTTTT.

V is TRBV5-1 and J is TRBJ1-3; D unresolved. V lost 4 bases and J lost 3, with 8 bases in between. The CDR3 is 13 amino acids. Looked up from germline, CDR1 is SGHRS and CDR2 is YFSETQ. The CDR3 is CASSVGGGNTIYF. The CDR3 coding sequence is TGCGCCAGCAGCGTAGGTGGTGGAAACACCATATATTTT.

J is TRBJ1-2 and V is TRBV5-1; D possibly corresponds to TRBD1 (5 bases). Trimming took off 0 bases at V and 5 bases at J, with 8 bases between the two ends. CDR1 is SGHRS, CDR2 YFSETQ, per germline. The CDR3 sequence is 13 residues long. The CDR3, as DNA: TGCGCCAGCAGCTTGGACAGGCTATATGGCTACACCTTC. Translated: CASSLDRLYGYTF.

This clone was seen only a few times. This chain joins TRBV28 and TRBJ1-3; no reliable D call. V was clipped by 2 bases and J by 0 bases, with 5 bases between them. Germline V CDR1 and CDR2: MDHEN, SYDVKM. CDR3 length: 14 amino acids. CDR3 coding DNA: TGTGCCAGCAGTTTAGGCAGCTCTGGAAACACCATATATTTT. Its protein is CASSLGSSGNTIYF.

The V call is TRBV2, the J call TRBJ2-5; TRBD2 matches at 12 bases. CDR1 is SNHLY and CDR2 is FYNNEI in the germline V gene. V shed 3 bases and J 5 bases; nucleotides not matched to a gene: 7. This CDR3 comprises 16 residues. In nucleotides, the CDR3 is TGTGCCAGCAGTGATCCGACTAGCGGGGGCGTGGAGACCCAGTACTTC. This translates into CASSDPTSGGVETQYF.

This chain joins TRBV5-1 and TRBJ1-1, with D possibly matching TRBD1 (5 bases). With 4 bases removed from V and 1 base from J, the gap between germline ends came to 14 bases. CDR1 is SGHRS, CDR2 YFSETQ, per germline. This CDR3 has 15 residues. The CDR3 coding sequence is TGCGCCAGCAGCGATTCGGCGGGGGGGAACACTGAAGCTTTCTTT. Translating it yields CASSDSAGGNTEAFF. The complete variable domain, with remaining parts taken from reference TRBV5-1 and TRBJ1-1, reads KAGVTQTPRYLIKTRGQQVTLSCSPISGHRSVSWYQQTPGQGLQFLFEYFSETQRNKGNFPGRFSGRQFSNSRSEMNVSTLELGDSALYLCASSDSAGGNTEAFFGQGTRLTVV.

V usage is TRBV6-1 and J usage is TRBJ2-7; TRBD1 matches at 8 bases. This CDR3 region has 14 residues. Trimming took 2 bases from V and 2 from J; bases not matched to a gene: 2. Germline V gives CDR1 MNHNS, CDR2 SASEGT. The CDR3 nucleotides read TGTGCCAGCAGTGAATCAGGGGGCCCCTACGAGCAGTACTTC. Its translation is CASSESGGPYEQYF.

The J gene is TRBJ2-3, the V gene TRBV7-8; maybe TRBD2 (5 bases). CDR1 is SGHVS, CDR2 FQNEAQ, per germline. This CDR3 has 14 residues. The V gene lost 5 bases and the J gene lost 2 bases, with 11 bases spanning the gap. CDR3 coding DNA: TGTGCCAGCAGCGGAGGAGCCCTCACAGATACGCAGTATTTT. Amino acid sequence: CASSGGALTDTQYF. The variable domain in full, with the rest retrieved from reference TRBV7-8 and TRBJ2-3, is GAGVSQSPRYKVAKRGQDVALRCDPISGHVSLFWYQQALGQGPEFLTYFQNEAQLDKSGLPSDRFFAERPEGSVSTLKIQRTQQEDSAVYLCASSGGALTDTQYFGPGTRLTVL.

The chain employs TRBV30 and TRBJ1-3, with D possibly being TRBD1 (6 bases). The CDR3 contains 15 residues. From germline, CDR1 is GTSNPN and CDR2 SVGIG (reference sequence). V dropped 7 bases and J dropped 0 bases, with 16 bases sitting between them. CDR3 loop: CASRRGRPSGNTIYF. For the CDR3, the DNA is TGTGCCTCCCGTCGGGGGCGACCCTCTGGAAACACCATATATTTT. Full variable domain (missing parts from reference TRBV30 and TRBJ1-3): SQTIHQWPATLVQPVGSPLSLECTVEGTSNPNLYWYRQAAGRGLQLLFYSVGIGQISSEVPQNLSASRPQDRQFILSSKKLLLSDSGFYLCASRRGRPSGNTIYFGEGSWLTVV.

This chain joins TRBV28 and TRBJ2-3, with 8 bases aligning to TRBD1. CDR1 and CDR2 (germline): MDHEN, SYDVKM. J was trimmed by 6 bases and V by 5 bases; bases with no gene match: 16. This CDR3 has 17 amino acids. In DNA form, the CDR3 reads TGTGCCAGCAGTGTGAACCCCTTCGGGACAGGCATCGATACGCAGTATTTT. Its translation is CASSVNPFGTGIDTQYF. The entire variable domain, with the rest obtained from reference TRBV28 and TRBJ2-3, is as follows: DVKVTQSSRYLVKRTGEKVFLECVQDMDHENMFWYRQDPGLGLRLIYFSYDVKMKEKGDIPEGYSVSREKKERFSLILESASTNQTSMYLCASSVNPFGTGIDTQYFGPGTRLTVL.

The chain combines TRBV15 with TRBJ2-3, with D possibly matching TRBD1 (5 bases). CDR1 and CDR2 from the germline V gene are LNHNV and YYDKDF (reference sequence). V dropped 4 bases and J dropped 0 bases, with 14 bases sitting between them. The CDR3 totals 16 residues. In DNA, the CDR3 is TGTGCCACCAGCAATCTTAGGGGTGCTAGCACAGATACGCAGTATTTT. This sequence encodes CATSNLRGASTDTQYF.

The CDR3 spells CASSQSSRGVGYGYTF. CDR3 coding DNA: TGCGCCAGCAGCCAAAGCTCCCGCGGGGTCGGCTATGGCTACACCTTC. The chain employs TRBV4-3 and TRBJ1-2; D gene unclear. The ends were cut back, 2 bases at V and 4 bases at J, with 17 bases in the middle. The CDR3 length is 16 residues. Germline CDR1 and CDR2: LGHNA and YSLEER.

The chain carries TRBV20-1 and TRBJ2-7, with D possibly matching TRBD2 (6 bases). This CDR3 region has 11 residues. CDR1 is DFQATT and CDR2 is SNEGSKA in the germline V gene (reference sequence). Trimming removed 5 bases at V and 3 bases at J, with 8 bases between. The CDR3 is CSAGRGYEQYF. DNA for the CDR3: TGCAGTGCTGGGCGGGGCTACGAGCAGTACTTC.

The chain combines TRBV5-1 with TRBJ2-1; 12 nucleotides agree with TRBD2. V was pared by 3 bases and J by 7 bases, with 5 bases of the junction left unmatched. This CDR3 comprises 15 residues. Germline CDR1 reads SGHRS; CDR2 reads YFSETQ. The CDR3 sequence: CASSSPGLAGNEQFF. DNA of the CDR3: TGCGCCAGCAGCTCCCCCGGACTAGCGGGAAATGAGCAGTTCTTC.

V usage is TRBV7-2 and J usage is TRBJ2-4; D not resolved. The CDR3 contains 16 residues. From germline, CDR1 is SGHTA and CDR2 FQGNSA. The V gene lost 2 bases and the J gene lost 0 bases, with 11 bases spanning the gap. The chain's CDR3 is CASSLWQSLAKNIQYF. CDR3 nucleotides: TGTGCCAGCAGCTTATGGCAGAGCCTAGCCAAAAACATTCAGTACTTC.

The rearrangement uses TRBV9 and TRBJ2-5; a weak D match, TRBD2 (5 bases). The germline V and J ends were trimmed by 0 bases and 0 bases, with 9 bases remaining between them. The V gene's germline CDR1 is SGDLS and CDR2 YYNGEE. This CDR3 is built from 15 residues. In nucleotides, the CDR3 is TGTGCCAGCAGCGTAGCGGTCGGGGACCAAGAGACCCAGTACTTC. It yields the protein CASSVAVGDQETQYF.